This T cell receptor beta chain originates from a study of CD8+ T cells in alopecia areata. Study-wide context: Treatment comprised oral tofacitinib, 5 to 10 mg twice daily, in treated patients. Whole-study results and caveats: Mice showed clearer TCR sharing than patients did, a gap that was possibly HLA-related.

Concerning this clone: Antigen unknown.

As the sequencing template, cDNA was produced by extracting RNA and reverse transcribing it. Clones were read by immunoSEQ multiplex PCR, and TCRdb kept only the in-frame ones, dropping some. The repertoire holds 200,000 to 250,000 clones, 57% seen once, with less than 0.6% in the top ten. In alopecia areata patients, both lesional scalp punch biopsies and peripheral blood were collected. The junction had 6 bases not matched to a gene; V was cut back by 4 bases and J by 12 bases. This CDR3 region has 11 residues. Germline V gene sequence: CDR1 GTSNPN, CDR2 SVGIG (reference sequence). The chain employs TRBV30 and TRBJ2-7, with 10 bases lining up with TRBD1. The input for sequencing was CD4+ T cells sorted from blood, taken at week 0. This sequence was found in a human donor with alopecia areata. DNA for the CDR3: TGTGCCTGGATGCTGGGGGACAGGGGGTACTTC. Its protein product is CAWMLGDRGYF.